Below, 18 T cell receptor beta chains from the same sample are listed, as sequenced in a study of spatial heterogeneity in lung cancer. TCRdb re-called the 5' RACE reads with MiXCR, one entry per CDR3 protein. The sample shows some 10,000 distinct CDR3 sequences, 15% to 20% of them seen only once. Time point given: sample taken at primary tumor resection. Sequencing of whole RNA from tumor, nontumor lung or frozen PBMC involved no sorting. Material: PBMCs, obtained at surgery. The receptor source for this set is a male donor with early-stage non-small cell lung cancer.

V usage is TRBV18 and J usage is TRBJ2-1; TRBD2 agrees at 11 bases. The CDR3 sequence is 14 residues long. With V trimmed by 3 bases and J by 7 bases, 2 bases remained unmatched. The germline V gene has CDR1 KGHSH and CDR2 LQKENI. The CDR3 DNA is TGTGCCAGCTCACCGGGACTAGCGGAGAATGAGCAGTTCTTC. Translated, it gives CASSPGLAENEQFF.

The chain uses TRBV5-4 and TRBJ1-4, with TRBD1 as a possible D gene (6 bases). The CDR3 spans 19 residues. The germline CDR1 and CDR2 sequences are SGHNT and YYREEE (reference sequence). Deletions cut 0 bases from V and 1 base from J, with 19 bases between. In DNA, the CDR3 is TGTGCCAGCAGCTTGGTCTCGCTTGCAGGGGCGGGAACTAATGAAAAACTGTTTTTT. Translation gives CASSLVSLAGAGTNEKLFF.

In its sample, this clonotype was seen many times. This rearrangement joins TRBV12-3 or TRBV12-4 to TRBJ2-3; TRBD2 is a possible D gene (5 bases). V was pared by 0 bases and J by 5 bases, with 9 bases between. The CDR3 length is 14 residues. The CDR3 coding sequence is TGTGCCAGCAGTTTAGCGGGAGTGGGAGATACGCAGTATTTT. Amino acid sequence: CASSLAGVGDTQYF.

The V call is TRBV2, the J call TRBJ1-5; D is undetermined. CDR1 is SNHLY, CDR2 FYNNEI, per germline. The CDR3 extends over 15 amino acids. Trimming removed 2 bases from V and 3 bases from J, with 11 bases in between. The CDR3 region has the DNA TGTGCCAGCAGTGAACGGGCACCCATCAATCAGCCCCAGCATTTT. Its translation is CASSERAPINQPQHF.

This clonotype is categorized as medium-sized. The genes are TRBV27 and TRBJ2-2, with D perhaps given as TRBD1 or TRBD2 (5 bases each). The CDR3 contains 16 residues. Germline CDR1 MNHEY, CDR2 SMNVEV (reference sequence). Trimming cost V 1 base and J 1 base, with 10 bases left between them. In nucleotides, the CDR3 is TGTGCCAGCAGTTTATTGGGGACCCTGAACACCGGGGAGCTGTTTTTT. Residues: CASSLLGTLNTGELFF.

The table lists this clonotype with a few counts. This chain links TRBV15 with TRBJ2-5; 12 positions agree with TRBD2. With V trimmed by 11 bases and J by 2 bases, 6 bases remained unmatched. Per germline, CDR1 LNHNV and CDR2 YYDKDF (reference sequence). CDR3 length equals 14 residues. CDR3 protein: CAAGTSGYQETQYF. The CDR3 DNA reads as TGTGCCGCCGGGACTAGCGGGTATCAAGAGACCCAGTACTTC.

This clonotype has more than one count but fewer than ten. The chain employs TRBV28 and TRBJ2-7, with 9 bases matching TRBD1. V shed 6 bases, J shed 4 bases, and the junction held 19 bases outside the gene matches. The CDR3 extends over 18 amino acids. Germline V gene data show CDR1 as MDHEN and CDR2 as SYDVKM. This CDR3 is CASRKRDRAVTLDYEQYF. The DNA of the CDR3 is TGTGCCAGCAGAAAAAGGGACAGGGCCGTTACCCTCGATTACGAGCAGTACTTC. The full variable domain, with the rest looked up from reference TRBV28 and TRBJ2-7, is DVKVTQSSRYLVKRTGEKVFLECVQDMDHENMFWYRQDPGLGLRLIYFSYDVKMKEKGDIPEGYSVSREKKERFSLILESASTNQTSMYLCASRKRDRAVTLDYEQYFGPGTRLTVT.

This chain links TRBV20-1 with TRBJ2-1; D is tentatively TRBD1 or TRBD2 (5 bases each). The CDR3 has 12 amino acids. The V and J ends lost 6 bases and 7 bases respectively, with 13 bases between them. Germline V lookup: CDR1 DFQATT, CDR2 SNEGSKA (reference sequence). The CDR3 region is CSAGRDLNEQFF. CDR3 nucleotides: TGCAGTGCGGGCCGGGACCTGAATGAGCAGTTCTTC.

In its sample, this clonotype was seen many times. CDR3 residues: CSVDRDRSTEAFF. The CDR3, as DNA: TGCAGCGTTGACAGGGATCGGAGCACTGAAGCTTTCTTT. This chain uses TRBV29-1 with TRBJ1-1, with a tentative D call TRBD1 (5 bases). This CDR3 has 13 amino acids. The V end was cut by 3 bases, the J end by 4 bases, with 12 bases between. The germline V gene has CDR1 SQVTM and CDR2 ANQGSEA. Variable domain in full (rest from reference TRBV29-1 and TRBJ1-1): SAVISQKPSRDICQRGTSLTIQCQVDSQVTMMFWYRQQPGQSLTLIATANQGSEATYESGFVIDKFPISRPNLTFSTLTVSNMSPEDSSIYLCSVDRDRSTEAFFGQGTRLTVV.

This clonotype was seen a handful of times. This chain uses TRBV29-1 with TRBJ2-7; D assignment may be TRBD1 or TRBD2 (5 bases each). Trimming cost V 4 bases and J 6 bases, with 13 bases left between them. Per the germline V gene, CDR1 is SQVTM and CDR2 is ANQGSEA. The CDR3 sequence is 12 residues long. CDR3 sequence: CSVGRERGEQYF. CDR3 nucleotides: TGCAGCGTTGGCAGGGAGAGAGGCGAGCAGTACTTC.

This clonotype was counted between two and nine times. CDR3 sequence (DNA): TGTGCCAGCAGCTTTTTATCGGCGGGAGGGAGATCAGATACGCAGTATTTT. Translation: CASSFLSAGGRSDTQYF. The chain is built from TRBV7-3 and TRBJ2-3, with 9 bases fitting TRBD2. Germline CDR1 is SGHTA and CDR2 is FQGTGA. This CDR3 contains 17 residues. The V and J ends lost 3 bases and 4 bases, in that order; junction bases with no gene match: 11.

This chain links TRBV20-1 with TRBJ2-7; TRBD1 aligns across 7 bases. Trimming cost V 6 bases and J 2 bases; bases outside gene matches: 4. The CDR3 contains 12 residues. The germline V gene encodes CDR1 DFQATT and CDR2 SNEGSKA (reference sequence). CDR3 region: CSADRDTYEQYF. In nucleotides, the CDR3 is TGCAGTGCCGACAGGGATACCTACGAGCAGTACTTC.

This clonotype was observed at least ten times. The chain links TRBV2 to TRBJ2-1, with 8 bases lining up with TRBD1. Germline CDR1 is SNHLY and CDR2 is FYNNEI. CDR3 length equals 14 residues. The junction had 9 bases not matched to a gene; V was cut back by 6 bases and J by 8 bases. CDR3 nucleotide sequence: TGTGCCAGCAGAGCAGACAGGGGTATGGATGAGCAGTTCTTC. This encodes CASRADRGMDEQFF.

This clonotype was seen a handful of times. The rearrangement joins TRBV2 to TRBJ2-5; TRBD1 matches at 10 bases. V was clipped by 4 bases and J by 4 bases; unmatched bases: 6. Germline values: CDR1 SNHLY, CDR2 FYNNEI. The CDR3 is 15 amino acids. CDR3 nucleotide sequence: TGTGCCAGCAGTGGGACAGGGGGAATGGGAGAGACCCAGTACTTC. Protein: CASSGTGGMGETQYF. The whole variable domain, remainder taken from reference TRBV2 and TRBJ2-5, is EPEVTQTPSHQVTQMGQEVILRCVPISNHLYFYWYRQILGQKVEFLVSFYNNEISEKSEIFDDQFSVERPDGSNFTLKIRSTKLEDSAMYFCASSGTGGMGETQYFGPGTRLLVL.

V usage is TRBV12-3 or TRBV12-4 and J usage is TRBJ2-7, with 15 bases aligning to TRBD2. This CDR3 comprises 16 residues. With V trimmed by 4 bases and J by 3 bases, 4 bases remained unmatched. CDR3 in amino acids: CASSSKGLAGGYEQYF. CDR3 coding DNA: TGTGCCAGCAGTTCTAAGGGACTAGCGGGGGGCTACGAGCAGTACTTC.

This chain links TRBV12-3 or TRBV12-4 with TRBJ2-1, with D possibly being TRBD1 or TRBD2 (5 bases each). This CDR3 has 20 amino acids. The V and J ends lost 3 bases and 2 bases respectively, with 26 bases between them. The CDR3 DNA is TGTGCCAGCAGTTTGCGGGCCTTACTAACGGGACGCTCAACCTACAATGAGCAGTTCTTC. Translated, it gives CASSLRALLTGRSTYNEQFF.

This rearrangement joins TRBV7-9 to TRBJ1-1, with TRBD1 as a possible D gene (6 bases). Germline V CDR1 and CDR2: SEHNR, FQNEAQ (reference sequence). The germline V and J ends were trimmed by 0 bases and 5 bases, with 13 bases remaining between them. The CDR3 is 15 residues long. The CDR3 nucleotides are TGTGCCAGCAGCTTAGCACAGGGATTTGAAACTGAAGCTTTCTTT. Translation gives CASSLAQGFETEAFF.

The V call is TRBV7-2, the J call TRBJ2-1; 10 nucleotides line up with TRBD2. The V gene end was trimmed by 0 bases and the J gene end by 5 bases; junction bases not matched to a gene: 7. The germline gives CDR1 SGHTA, CDR2 FQGNSA. The CDR3 totals 17 residues. The CDR3 DNA sequence: TGTGCCAGCAGCTTAGCGGCGTCTAGCGGGAGAGACAATGAGCAGTTCTTC. This encodes CASSLAASSGRDNEQFF.